This T cell receptor (beta chain) was obtained from a study of T cell clonality in common variable immunodeficiency (dated by TCRdb to 2014 to 2015). Details on this clone: It lacks a known antigen. The DNA ends 3 residues before the CDR3 does, and the rest of the CDR3 is filled in from the germline J gene.

For sequencing input, CVID and control samples contributed equivalent amounts of genomic DNA. For every sample, a 60 bp segment covering the rearranged TCRbeta CDR3 region was amplified and then sequenced. The immunoSEQ assay, a bias-corrected multiplex PCR combined with high-throughput sequencing, was used for TCRbeta amplification. As for the authors' bioinformatics: Every unique nucleotide sequence was considered a clone and was annotated with V, D and J genes, copy number and frequency. Sequences were labeled productive if in frame, and non-productive if out of frame or containing stop codons. As previously described, clonality was computed from Shannon's entropy. Mean CDR3 Kyte-Doolittle hydropathy was derived from the predicted amino acid sequences of productive clones. Scaled V gene usage was hierarchically clustered using Manhattan distance and complete linkage with the R hclust function. Sharing of clones by CDR3 amino acid sequence was evaluated through resampling of 12 repertoires per group over 100 rounds. The repertoires were searched for approximately 70 published EBV-specific and approximately 250 published CMV-specific TCRbeta sequences. A couple of CVID samples yielding fewer than 10,000 sequences were excluded from analysis, leaving some 40 CVID repertoires. Here the immuneACCESS table is served through TCRdb, limited to in-frame sequences with V and J called. Missing clones are a known gap in these copies; in checked studies unresolved V genes cover under half, and the rest lacks a known reason. Clonal size and the V and J genes are those of that table, whereas D and trimming came from the DNA. In this sample, 40,000 to 45,000 clones appear, none counted once only. The top ten clones comprise about 3% of the sample.

Predominantly Caucasian heritage was noted among both the CVID patients and the healthy controls. From each donor, about 4.5 to 9 ml of heparinized peripheral whole blood was collected. Genomic DNA from adults with common variable immune deficiency (CVID) and from healthy adult controls was used to sequence TCRbeta CDR3 repertoires. The control group was made up of approximately 22 healthy adult volunteers (roughly ten male and some 12 female) whose ages ranged from roughly 23 to 66 years, with a mean age of approximately 34. Diluted blood was density-centrifuged over Hypaque 1077 or Ficoll-Paque to isolate peripheral blood mononuclear cells. Genomic DNA was obtained from unsorted mononuclear cells using either Qiagen column purification or a centrifugation-based method. Based on the germline V gene (reference sequence), the CDR1 and CDR2 sequences are SEHNR and FQNEAQ. The CDR3 runs 11 amino acids, cysteine and phenylalanine included. Only the CDR3 bases that were read are kept: 24 of them, in frame from base 1.

General findings and caveats noted by the study authors: According to the authors, figuring out what caused the increased clonality in CVID would require sequencing the repertoires of T cell subpopulations. Fewer TCRbeta clones were shared among CVID subjects than among healthy controls (p < 0.0001). TCRbeta clonality was higher in CVID subjects than in healthy controls (t-test p = 0.018), and the increase was most characteristic of about a third of subjects. Correlations between repertoire features and clinical complications were limited by patient heterogeneity within the CVID cohort. CVID TCRbeta sequences were reported to have fewer deletions and N-nucleotide insertions and to lack highly modified clones with 13 or more V deletions. Despite equal DNA input, controls averaged approximately 74,000 unique sequences per sample versus about 31,547 in CVID samples.

The chain couples TRBV7-9 to TRBJ1-2; no D gene call is confident. This TCR came from a person aged 18 to 70 in good health. The sequenced sample consisted of peripheral blood mononuclear cells. The CDR3 loop reads CASSLARDYTF. The DNA read from the CDR3 is TGTGCCAGCAGCTTAGCTCGCGAC.